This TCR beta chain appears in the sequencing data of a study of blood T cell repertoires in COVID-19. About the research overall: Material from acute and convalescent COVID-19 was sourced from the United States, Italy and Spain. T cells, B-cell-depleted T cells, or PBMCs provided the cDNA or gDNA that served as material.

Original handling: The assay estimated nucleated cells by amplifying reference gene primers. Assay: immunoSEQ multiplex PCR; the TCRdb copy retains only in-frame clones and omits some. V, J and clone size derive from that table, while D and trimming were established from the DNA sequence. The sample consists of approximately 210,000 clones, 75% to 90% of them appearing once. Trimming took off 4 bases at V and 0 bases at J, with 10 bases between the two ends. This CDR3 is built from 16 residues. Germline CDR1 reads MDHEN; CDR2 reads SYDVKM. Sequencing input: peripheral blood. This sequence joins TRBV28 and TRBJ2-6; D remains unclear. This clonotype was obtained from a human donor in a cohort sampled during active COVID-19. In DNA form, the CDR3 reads TGTGCCAGCAGTTCCCCCGCCGGCTCTGGGGCCAACGTCCTGACTTTC. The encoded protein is CASSSPAGSGANVLTF.